This T cell receptor beta chain was sequenced during a study of shared clonotypes between healthy human individuals. Study-level findings and limits: Shared across a few donors were 4% to 6% of the naive CD4 clonotypes.

With regard to this clone: As yet, its antigen is unknown.

Original data processing: For the immunoSEQ data, sequences were junction-only without quality scores, so filtering differed. Sequencing was performed with immunoSEQ multiplex PCR; in TCRdb, only in-frame clones are kept and a portion is missing. V and J calls plus clone size are reproduced from that table; the DNA served to infer D and trimming. The data show about 2.4 million clones, more than 80% seen once. V lost 6 bases to trimming and J lost 5 bases; unmatched junction nucleotides: 11. This CDR3 spans 16 amino acids. The germline CDR1 and CDR2 sequences are SGHVS and FQNEAQ. Material for sequencing was naive CD4+ T cells sorted from blood. As to subset: CD45RA+ positively selected. This chain joins TRBV7-8 and TRBJ2-2, with 8 positions matching TRBD1. The clonotype was recovered from a man aged 18 to 29 in good health. The chain's CDR3 is CASRKEAGGSTGELFF. For the CDR3, the DNA is TGTGCCAGCAGAAAAGAGGCAGGGGGCTCTACCGGGGAGCTGTTTTTT.